Sequencing of this T cell receptor beta chain was carried out in a study of OX40 agonist ivuxolimab in advanced cancers. On the study more broadly: Patients were treated with ivuxolimab, an agonistic anti-OX40 (CD134) antibody.

Concerning this clone itself: What it binds is not known.

Per germline, CDR1 SGHDT and CDR2 YYEEEE. The CDR3 length is 15 residues. V was pared by 2 bases and J by 5 bases, with 14 bases between. Assay: immunoSEQ multiplex PCR; the TCRdb copy retains only in-frame clones and omits some. Of tens of thousands of clones listed, roughly 92% are singletons. Study findings and constraints: At 0.1 to 3.0 mg/kg and by week 6, CD4+ and CD8+ T cells in the blood had expanded clonally.

This clonotype was obtained from an adult with an advanced solid tumor such as melanoma, head and neck, liver or kidney cancer. The sequences come from CD4+ or CD8+ T cells sorted from blood, collected in a trial of the OX40 agonist ivuxolimab. This chain links TRBV5-6 with TRBJ1-5, with D uncertain. The CDR3 loop is CASSFGSSGDQPQHF. The CDR3 DNA reads as TGTGCCAGCAGCTTTGGCAGTAGCGGAGATCAGCCCCAGCATTTT.